This is a list of T cell receptor beta chains from one sample in a study of breast tumors, draining lymph nodes, adjacent tissues. MiXCR was run by TCRdb on the multiplex PCR reads, yielding one entry per CDR3 protein. The sample carries approximately 210,000 distinct CDR3 sequences, 32% recorded once. The sequencing sample was made of axillary lymph node tissue. The receptors originated from a female donor with breast cancer. Some clones in this sample may be carry-over from other donors' samples. The CDR3 runs from the conserved cysteine through the conserved F or W. Fields, in order: clone size, J gene, V gene, D gene, CDR3 DNA, CDR3 protein. The D gene is left open where the match is weak. Clone sizes are given selectively: once, few, many, or a class where the clone is expanded.

clone size: many
J gene: TRBJ1-6
V gene: TRBV4-2
D gene: NA
CDR3 DNA: TGTGCCAGCAGCTATTTTCCAGGGGCAGGGGATAGCTCCTATAATTCACCCCTCCACTTT
CDR3 protein: CASSYFPGAGDSSYNSPLHF

clone size: many
J gene: TRBJ1-4
V gene: TRBV19
D gene: NA
CDR3 DNA: TGTGCCAGTATCTCACAAGCCGGAGCTAATGAAAAACTGTTTTTT
CDR3 protein: CASISQAGANEKLFF

clone size: many
J gene: TRBJ2-3
V gene: TRBV28
D gene: NA
CDR3 DNA: TGTGCCACCGCCGGCGGGCGGATCACAGATACGCAGTATTTT
CDR3 protein: CATAGGRITDTQYF

clone size: few
J gene: TRBJ1-1
V gene: TRBV6-5
D gene: NA
CDR3 DNA: TGTGCCAGCAGTCACTCGCCGGGAGGGAACACTGAAGCTTTCTTT
CDR3 protein: CASSHSPGGNTEAFF

clone size: NA
J gene: TRBJ2-3
V gene: TRBV6-2/TRBV6-3
D gene: NA
CDR3 DNA: TGTGCCAGCAGTCCACCGGCGGGATACACAGATACGCAGTATTTT
CDR3 protein: CASSPPAGYTDTQYF

clone size: once
J gene: TRBJ2-3
V gene: TRBV5-5
D gene: NA
CDR3 DNA: TGTGCCAGCAGCCCCAAGGCCGCAGGGCCGCAGGATACGCAGTATTTT
CDR3 protein: CASSPKAAGPQDTQYF

clone size: many
J gene: TRBJ2-7
V gene: TRBV24-1
D gene: TRBD1
CDR3 DNA: TGTGCCACCAGTGATAAGGGGACAGGGGCCTACGAGCAGTACTTC
CDR3 protein: CATSDKGTGAYEQYF

clone size: many
J gene: TRBJ1-5
V gene: TRBV20-1
D gene: TRBD1
CDR3 DNA: TGCAGTGCCGGCACAGGGGATAGCAATCAGCCCCAGCATTTT
CDR3 protein: CSAGTGDSNQPQHF

clone size: many
J gene: TRBJ2-1
V gene: TRBV7-2
D gene: TRBD2
CDR3 DNA: TGTGCCAGCAGCTTAGTCCCCTTGTGGACTAGCGGGAGCAATGAGCAGTTCTTC
CDR3 protein: CASSLVPLWTSGSNEQFF

clone size: many
J gene: TRBJ2-4
V gene: TRBV11-2
D gene: NA
CDR3 DNA: TGTGCCAGCAGTTCCAGGGACATTCAGTACTTC
CDR3 protein: CASSSRDIQYF

clone size: NA
J gene: TRBJ2-5
V gene: TRBV12-3/TRBV12-4
D gene: TRBD1
CDR3 DNA: TGTGCCAGCAGTTGGGACAGGGCGCGCGGAGAGACCCAGTACTTC
CDR3 protein: CASSWDRARGETQYF

clone size: many
J gene: TRBJ2-7
V gene: TRBV20-1
D gene: TRBD2
CDR3 DNA: TGCAGTGCCACGGGTTATTTGGCGGGAGCAGCCTACGAGCAGTACTTC
CDR3 protein: CSATGYLAGAAYEQYF